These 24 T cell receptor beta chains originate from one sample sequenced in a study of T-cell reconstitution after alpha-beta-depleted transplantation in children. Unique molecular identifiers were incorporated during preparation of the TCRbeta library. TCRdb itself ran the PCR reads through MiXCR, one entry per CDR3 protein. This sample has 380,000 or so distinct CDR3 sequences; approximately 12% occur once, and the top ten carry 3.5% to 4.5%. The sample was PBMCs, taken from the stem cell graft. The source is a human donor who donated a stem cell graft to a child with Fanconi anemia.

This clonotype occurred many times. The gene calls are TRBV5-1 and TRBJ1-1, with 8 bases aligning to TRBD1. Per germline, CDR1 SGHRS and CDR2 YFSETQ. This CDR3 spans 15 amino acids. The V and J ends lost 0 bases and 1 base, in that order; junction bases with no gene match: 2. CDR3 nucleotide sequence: TGCGCCAGCAGCTTGGCCGGGACAGGGAACACTGAAGCTTTCTTT. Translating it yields CASSLAGTGNTEAFF.

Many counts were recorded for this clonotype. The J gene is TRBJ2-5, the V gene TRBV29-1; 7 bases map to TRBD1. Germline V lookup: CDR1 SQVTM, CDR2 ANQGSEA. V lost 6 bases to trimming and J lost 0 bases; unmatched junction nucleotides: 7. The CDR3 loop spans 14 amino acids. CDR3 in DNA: TGCAGCGTCCCGGACAGGCGGAACCAAGAGACCCAGTACTTC. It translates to CSVPDRRNQETQYF.

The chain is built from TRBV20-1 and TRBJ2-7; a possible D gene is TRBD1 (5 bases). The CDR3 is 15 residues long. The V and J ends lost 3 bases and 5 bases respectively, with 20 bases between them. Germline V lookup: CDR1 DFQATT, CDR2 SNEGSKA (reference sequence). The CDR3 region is CSASRLGQATDEQYF. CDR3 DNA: TGCAGTGCTAGCCGTTTGGGGCAGGCGACGGACGAGCAGTACTTC.

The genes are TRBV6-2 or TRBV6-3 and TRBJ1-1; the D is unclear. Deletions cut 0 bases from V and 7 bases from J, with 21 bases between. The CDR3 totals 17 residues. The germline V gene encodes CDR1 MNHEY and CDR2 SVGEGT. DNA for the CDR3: TGTGCCAGCAGTTACTCGAGACTCAGCGGGGATTGGGGTGAAGCTTTCTTT. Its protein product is CASSYSRLSGDWGEAFF.

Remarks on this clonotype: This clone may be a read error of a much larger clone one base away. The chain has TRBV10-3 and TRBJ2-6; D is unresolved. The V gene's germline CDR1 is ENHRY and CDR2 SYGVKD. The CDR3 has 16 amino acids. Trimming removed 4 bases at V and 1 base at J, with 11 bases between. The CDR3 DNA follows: TGTGCCATCAGTGTGAGAAAAGGATCTGGGGCCAACGTCCTGACTTTC. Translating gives CAISVRKGSGANVLTF.

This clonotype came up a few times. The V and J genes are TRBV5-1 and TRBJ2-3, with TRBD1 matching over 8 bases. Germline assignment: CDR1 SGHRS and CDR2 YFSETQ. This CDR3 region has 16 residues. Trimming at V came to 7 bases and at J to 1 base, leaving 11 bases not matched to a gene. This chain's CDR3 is CASAQQGGFGTDTQYF. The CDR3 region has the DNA TGCGCCAGCGCCCAACAGGGGGGATTTGGCACAGATACGCAGTATTTT.

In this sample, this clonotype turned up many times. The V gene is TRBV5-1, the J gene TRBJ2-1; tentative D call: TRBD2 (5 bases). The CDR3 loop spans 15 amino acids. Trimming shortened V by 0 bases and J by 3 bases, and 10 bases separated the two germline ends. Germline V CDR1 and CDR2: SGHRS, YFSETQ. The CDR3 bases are TGCGCCAGCAGCTTGGAGACTACTAACTACAATGAGCAGTTCTTC. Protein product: CASSLETTNYNEQFF.

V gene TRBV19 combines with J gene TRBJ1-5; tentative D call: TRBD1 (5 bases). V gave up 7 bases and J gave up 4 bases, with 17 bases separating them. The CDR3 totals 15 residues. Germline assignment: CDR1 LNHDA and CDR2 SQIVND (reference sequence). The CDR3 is CASTPGRRPNQPQHF. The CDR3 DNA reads TGTGCCAGTACCCCGGGACGTCGGCCTAATCAGCCCCAGCATTTT.

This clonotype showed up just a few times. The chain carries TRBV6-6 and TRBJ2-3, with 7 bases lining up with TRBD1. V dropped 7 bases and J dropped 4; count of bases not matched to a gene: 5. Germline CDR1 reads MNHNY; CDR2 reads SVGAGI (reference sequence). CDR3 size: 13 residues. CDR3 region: CASKGQGADTQYF. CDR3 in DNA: TGTGCCAGCAAGGGGCAGGGGGCAGATACGCAGTATTTT.

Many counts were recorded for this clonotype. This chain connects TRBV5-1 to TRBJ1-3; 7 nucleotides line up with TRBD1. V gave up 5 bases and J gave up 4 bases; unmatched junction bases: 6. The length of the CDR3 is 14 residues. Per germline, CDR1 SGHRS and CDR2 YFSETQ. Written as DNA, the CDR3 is TGCGCCAGCAGTTTAACAGGGGTCGGAAACACCATATATTTT. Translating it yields CASSLTGVGNTIYF.

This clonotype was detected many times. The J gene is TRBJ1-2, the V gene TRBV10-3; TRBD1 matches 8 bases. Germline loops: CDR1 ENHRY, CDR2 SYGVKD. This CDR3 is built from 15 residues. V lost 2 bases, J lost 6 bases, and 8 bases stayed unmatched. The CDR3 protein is CAISERARGLDGYTF. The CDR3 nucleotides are TGTGCCATCAGTGAGAGGGCCAGGGGGCTGGATGGCTACACCTTC.

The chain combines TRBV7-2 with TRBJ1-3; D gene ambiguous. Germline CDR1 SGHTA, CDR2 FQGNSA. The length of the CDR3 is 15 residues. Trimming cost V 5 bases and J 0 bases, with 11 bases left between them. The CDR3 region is CASSNVQSSGNTIYF. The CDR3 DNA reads TGTGCCAGCAGCAACGTACAGAGCTCTGGAAACACCATATATTTT.

This CDR3 is CASSPADSGNTIYF. The CDR3 DNA follows: TGTGCCAGCTCACCAGCGGACTCTGGAAACACCATATATTTT. The rearrangement uses TRBV18 and TRBJ1-3; no clear D. The V gene lost 2 bases and the J gene lost 0 bases, with 5 bases spanning the gap. Germline V lookup: CDR1 KGHSH, CDR2 LQKENI. The CDR3 runs to 14 residues.

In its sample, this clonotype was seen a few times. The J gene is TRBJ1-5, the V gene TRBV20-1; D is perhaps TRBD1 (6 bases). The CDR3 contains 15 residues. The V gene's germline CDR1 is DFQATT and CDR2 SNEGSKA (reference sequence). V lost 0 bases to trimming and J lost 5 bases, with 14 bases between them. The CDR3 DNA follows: TGCAGTGCTAGAGATTCGGCCGAGGGGGATCAGCCCCAGCATTTT. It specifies CSARDSAEGDQPQHF.

The CDR3 DNA sequence: TGTGCCAGCAGTTACGGACTAGCGATTTCCCCCAGTTCTCTCGCTGGGACCCAGTACTTC. Translated, it gives CASSYGLAISPSSLAGTQYF. The chain couples TRBV2 to TRBJ2-5; TRBD2 matches 9 bases. The V gene's germline CDR1 is SNHLY and CDR2 FYNNEI. The CDR3 runs 20 residues. After removal of 5 bases from V and 7 bases from J, the junction contained 26 bases not matched to a gene. Variable domain in full (rest from reference TRBV2 and TRBJ2-5): EPEVTQTPSHQVTQMGQEVILRCVPISNHLYFYWYRQILGQKVEFLVSFYNNEISEKSEIFDDQFSVERPDGSNFTLKIRSTKLEDSAMYFCASSYGLAISPSSLAGTQYFGPGTRLLVL.

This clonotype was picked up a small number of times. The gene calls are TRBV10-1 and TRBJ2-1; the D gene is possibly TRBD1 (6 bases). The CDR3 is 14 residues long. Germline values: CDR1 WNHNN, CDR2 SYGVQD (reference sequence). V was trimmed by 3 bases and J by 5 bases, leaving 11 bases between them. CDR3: CASSEGGVNNEQFF. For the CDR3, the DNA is TGCGCCAGCAGTGAAGGGGGTGTCAACAATGAGCAGTTCTTC.

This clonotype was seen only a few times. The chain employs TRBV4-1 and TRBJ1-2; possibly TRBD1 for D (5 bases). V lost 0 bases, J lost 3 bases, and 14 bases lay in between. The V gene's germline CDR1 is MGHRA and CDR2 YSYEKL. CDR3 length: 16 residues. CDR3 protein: CASSQDRGHQYYGYTF. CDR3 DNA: TGCGCCAGCAGCCAAGATCGCGGACACCAATACTATGGCTACACCTTC.

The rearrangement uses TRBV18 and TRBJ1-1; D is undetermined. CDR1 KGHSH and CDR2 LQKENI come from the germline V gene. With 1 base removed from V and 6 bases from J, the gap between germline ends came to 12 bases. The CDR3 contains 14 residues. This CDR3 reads CASSPLSQSAEAFF. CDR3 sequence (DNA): TGTGCCAGCTCACCACTAAGCCAATCAGCTGAAGCTTTCTTT.

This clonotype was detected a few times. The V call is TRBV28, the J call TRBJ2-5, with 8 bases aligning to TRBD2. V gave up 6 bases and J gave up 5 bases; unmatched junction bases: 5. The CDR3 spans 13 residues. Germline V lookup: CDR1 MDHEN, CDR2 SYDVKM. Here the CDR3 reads CASRVPGGETQYF. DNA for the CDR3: TGTGCCAGCAGGGTCCCGGGGGGGGAGACCCAGTACTTC. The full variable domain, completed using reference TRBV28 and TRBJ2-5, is DVKVTQSSRYLVKRTGEKVFLECVQDMDHENMFWYRQDPGLGLRLIYFSYDVKMKEKGDIPEGYSVSREKKERFSLILESASTNQTSMYLCASRVPGGETQYFGPGTRLLVL.

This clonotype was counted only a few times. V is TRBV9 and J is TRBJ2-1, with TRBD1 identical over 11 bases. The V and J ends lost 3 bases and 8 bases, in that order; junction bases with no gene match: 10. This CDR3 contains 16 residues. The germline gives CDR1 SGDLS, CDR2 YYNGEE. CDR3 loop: CASSATRTGGMDEQFF. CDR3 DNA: TGTGCCAGCAGCGCAACGAGGACAGGGGGCATGGATGAGCAGTTCTTC. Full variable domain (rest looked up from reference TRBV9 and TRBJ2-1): DSGVTQTPKHLITATGQRVTLRCSPRSGDLSVYWYQQSLDQGLQFLIQYYNGEERAKGNILERFSAQQFPDLHSELNLSSLELGDSALYFCASSATRTGGMDEQFFGPGTRLTVL.

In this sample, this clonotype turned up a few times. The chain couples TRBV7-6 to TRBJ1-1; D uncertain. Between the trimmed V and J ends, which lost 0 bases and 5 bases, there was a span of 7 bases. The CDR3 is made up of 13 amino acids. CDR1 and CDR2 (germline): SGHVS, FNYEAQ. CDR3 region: CASSLADGTEAFF. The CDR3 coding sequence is TGTGCCAGCAGCTTAGCGGATGGGACTGAAGCTTTCTTT.

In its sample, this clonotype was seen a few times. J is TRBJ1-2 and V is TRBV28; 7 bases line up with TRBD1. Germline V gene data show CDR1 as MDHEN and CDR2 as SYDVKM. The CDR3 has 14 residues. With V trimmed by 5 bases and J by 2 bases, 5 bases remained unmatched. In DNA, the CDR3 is TGTGCCAGCAGTACCCCGGGACAGAACTATGGCTACACCTTC. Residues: CASSTPGQNYGYTF.

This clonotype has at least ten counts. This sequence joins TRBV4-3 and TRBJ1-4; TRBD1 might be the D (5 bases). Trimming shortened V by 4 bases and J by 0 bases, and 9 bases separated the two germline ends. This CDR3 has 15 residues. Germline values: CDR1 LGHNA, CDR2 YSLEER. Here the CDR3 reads CASSRGTSTNEKLFF. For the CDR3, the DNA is TGCGCCAGCAGCCGAGGGACCTCAACTAATGAAAAACTGTTTTTT.

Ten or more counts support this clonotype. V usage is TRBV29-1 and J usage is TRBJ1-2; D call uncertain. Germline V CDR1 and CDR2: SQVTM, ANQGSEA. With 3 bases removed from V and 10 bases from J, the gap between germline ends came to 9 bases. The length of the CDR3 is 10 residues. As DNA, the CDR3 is TGCAGCGTTGATTCGCCGGACTACACCTTC. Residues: CSVDSPDYTF.